This T cell receptor (beta chain) is drawn from a study of T cells expressing NK-cell markers. Using the 5' RACE reads, TCRdb records one entry per CDR3 protein without DNA. The repertoire table contains 300,000 to 500,000 distinct CDR3 sequences. CDR1 and CDR2 from the germline V gene are SGHRS and YFSETQ. The CDR3 has 16 residues. The TCR comes from a woman between 45 and 65 years old in good health. Material for sequencing was blood T cells: a sorted CD56 or NKG2C T cell subset, CD4+ or CD8+ T cells, or bulk PBMC T cells (not recorded which). The chain joins TRBV5-1 to TRBJ2-1; TCRdb returns TRBD1, unconfirmable since there is no DNA. This CDR3 is CASRLARAGPYNEQFF.